The 11 T cell receptor beta chains reported below all come from one sample, sequenced in a study of neoadjuvant anti-PD-1 for oral cavity cancer. Specified time point: after neoadjuvant nivolumab, at surgical resection. Generated by immunoSEQ multiplex PCR, the TCRdb table keeps only in-frame clones and is missing some. Among about 14,000 clones listed, just under 75% were seen once. The sequences come from PBMCs, collected after nivolumab (anti-PD-1) treatment. The receptors here all came from a person between 40 and 85 years old with oral cavity squamous cell carcinoma.

This clone was observed a handful of times. V usage is TRBV6-6 and J usage is TRBJ1-5; weak D call: TRBD1 (5 bases). Germline V lookup: CDR1 MNHNY, CDR2 SVGAGI (reference sequence). The CDR3 is 14 residues long. Trimming shortened V by 2 bases and J by 7 bases, and 12 bases separated the two germline ends. CDR3 residues: CASSYEGSGQPQHF. CDR3 DNA: TGTGCCAGCAGTTACGAGGGATCAGGGCAGCCCCAGCATTTT.

The genes are TRBV6-1 and TRBJ1-4; D uncertain. Trimming stripped 0 bases from V and 9 bases from J, with 11 bases between. The germline gives CDR1 MNHNS, CDR2 SASEGT. This CDR3 has 14 residues. In nucleotides, the CDR3 is TGTGCCAGCAGTGAAGCCGGGAAAAACAAAAAACTGTTTTTT. Protein product: CASSEAGKNKKLFF.

This clone was seen a few times. V and J are TRBV19 and TRBJ1-5, with D uncertain. This CDR3 is built from 18 residues. V gave up 0 bases and J gave up 1 base, with 16 bases separating them. CDR1 and CDR2 (germline): LNHDA, SQIVND (reference sequence). This CDR3 reads CASSIDQASKRSNQPQHF. The CDR3 DNA reads TGTGCCAGTAGTATAGATCAGGCATCTAAGAGGAGCAATCAGCCCCAGCATTTT.

The chain couples TRBV15 to TRBJ2-7; D remains ambiguous. The CDR3 contains 13 residues. Germline V gene sequence: CDR1 LNHNV, CDR2 YYDKDF (reference sequence). V was clipped by 3 bases and J by 4 bases, with 10 bases between them. The CDR3 spells CATSSGYGYEQYF. The DNA for the CDR3 is TGTGCCACCAGCAGTGGGTATGGGTACGAGCAGTACTTC.

The chain has TRBV6-6 and TRBJ1-1; no firm D call. Germline CDR1 is MNHNY and CDR2 is SVGAGI (reference sequence). There are 13 residues in the CDR3. Trimming cost V 5 bases and J 7 bases, with 14 bases left between them. The chain's CDR3 is CASSPREVGEAFF. DNA of the CDR3: TGTGCCAGCAGTCCCCGGGAGGTAGGTGAAGCTTTCTTT.

The J gene is TRBJ2-3, the V gene TRBV5-1; TRBD2 is a possible D gene (6 bases). The CDR3 runs 15 residues. V lost 0 bases to trimming and J lost 0 bases, with 8 bases between them. CDR1 and CDR2 from the germline V gene are SGHRS and YFSETQ. CDR3 loop: CASSLAGTSTDTQYF. CDR3 bases: TGCGCCAGCAGCTTGGCCGGGACTAGCACAGATACGCAGTATTTT. Full variable domain (remainder filled in from reference TRBV5-1 and TRBJ2-3): KAGVTQTPRYLIKTRGQQVTLSCSPISGHRSVSWYQQTPGQGLQFLFEYFSETQRNKGNFPGRFSGRQFSNSRSEMNVSTLELGDSALYLCASSLAGTSTDTQYFGPGTRLTVL.

This chain joins TRBV11-3 and TRBJ2-2, with TRBD1 matching 12 bases. This CDR3 is 15 amino acids long. After removal of 6 bases from V and 7 bases from J, the junction contained 6 bases not matched to a gene. The germline V gene encodes CDR1 SGHNT and CDR2 YENEEA. The CDR3 bases are TGTGCCAGCAGTGGGACAGGGGGCCACGGCGGGGAGCTGTTTTTT. Translating gives CASSGTGGHGGELFF.

This clone was detected only a few times. J is TRBJ2-3 and V is TRBV18; D may be TRBD1 (6 bases). V gave up 0 bases and J gave up 0 bases, with 10 bases separating them. CDR1 and CDR2 (germline): KGHSH, LQKENI. CDR3 length: 16 amino acids. The CDR3 DNA sequence: TGTGCCAGCTCACCACCGGGACAAACCAGCACAGATACGCAGTATTTT. Encoded protein: CASSPPGQTSTDTQYF.

This chain uses TRBV2 with TRBJ1-5, with TRBD1 identical over 10 bases. Germline V CDR1 and CDR2: SNHLY, FYNNEI. This CDR3 comprises 15 residues. The trim removed 4 bases at V and 3 bases at J, leaving 3 bases unmatched. The DNA of the CDR3 is TGTGCCAGCAGTGCGGACAGGGGGGTCAATCAGCCCCAGCATTTT. It translates to CASSADRGVNQPQHF.

The chain joins TRBV6-4 to TRBJ2-6, with D unclear. There are 14 residues in the CDR3. Trimming took off 2 bases at V and 1 base at J, with 3 bases between the two ends. Germline CDR1 is MRHNA and CDR2 is SNTAGT. CDR3 region: CASSDGSGANVLTF. In DNA, the CDR3 is TGTGCCAGCAGTGACGGGTCTGGGGCCAACGTCCTGACTTTC.

The V gene is TRBV5-1, the J gene TRBJ1-5, with a tentative D call TRBD1 (5 bases). This CDR3 is built from 15 residues. Germline lookup yields CDR1 SGHRS and CDR2 YFSETQ. V was clipped by 0 bases and J by 6 bases, with 13 bases between them. The DNA for the CDR3 is TGCGCCAGCAGCTTGGAATCGGGGGAAGGTCAGCCCCAGCATTTT. Its protein is CASSLESGEGQPQHF.